This entry concerns a single TCR beta chain. The junction shows a germline mismatch at one end, possibly a read error. The source of the sample is a study of blood T cell repertoires in COVID-19. Study details: Samples representing acute and convalescent COVID-19 were sourced from the United States, Italy and Spain.

This table comes from immunoSEQ multiplex PCR, and its TCRdb copy is limited to in-frame clones, with some not included. The sample holds about 370,000 clones, around 87% seen once. Per germline, CDR1 SGHTA and CDR2 FQGNSA. This CDR3 is 15 amino acids long. The V and J genes are TRBV7-2 and TRBJ2-7; 12 nucleotides match TRBD2. This clonotype originated in a young woman with COVID-19, enrolled during active disease. The sample comprised peripheral blood. The CDR3 region has the DNA TGTGCCAGCAGCCTAGCGGGAGGGATCTCCTACGAGCAGTACTTC. It codes for CASSLAGGISYEQYF.